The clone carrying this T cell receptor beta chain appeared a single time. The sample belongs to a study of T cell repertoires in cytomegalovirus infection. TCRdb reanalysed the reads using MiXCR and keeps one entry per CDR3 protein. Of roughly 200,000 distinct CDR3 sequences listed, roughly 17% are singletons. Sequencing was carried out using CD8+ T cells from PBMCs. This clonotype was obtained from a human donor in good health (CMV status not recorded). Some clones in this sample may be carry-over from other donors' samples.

The CDR3 DNA reads as TGTGCCAGCAGTTCAAGGGGACATCCGCCCCAGCATTTT. It encodes CASSSRGHPPQHF. The gene calls are TRBV13 and TRBJ1-5; tentative D call: TRBD1 (6 bases). V was pared by 6 bases and J by 9 bases, with 15 bases between. This CDR3 region has 13 residues. Germline CDR1 PRHDT, CDR2 FYEKMQ (reference sequence).